These T cell receptor beta chains were read from a single sample in a study of T cells expressing NK-cell markers. TCRdb reprocessed the 5' RACE reads and keeps a single row for each CDR3 protein, giving no DNA. Here the sample table reports 300,000 to 450,000 distinct CDR3 sequences. Sequencing was carried out using blood T cells: a sorted CD56 or NKG2C T cell subset, CD4+ or CD8+ T cells, or bulk PBMC T cells (not recorded which). These receptors were obtained from a man aged 18-69 years in good health. Both conserved end residues are part of each CDR3. The order of the fields is CDR3 protein, CDR3 length, V gene, J gene.

CDR3 protein: CASSPGTGAYGYTF
CDR3 length: 14
V gene: TRBV12-3/TRBV12-4
J gene: TRBJ1-2

CDR3 protein: CASSQGDGGGVDTQYF
CDR3 length: 16
V gene: TRBV4-2
J gene: TRBJ2-3

CDR3 protein: CASSYLGGSGVYNEQFF
CDR3 length: 17
V gene: TRBV6-5
J gene: TRBJ2-1

CDR3 protein: CASSLSSRGYEKLFF
CDR3 length: 15
V gene: TRBV7-9
J gene: TRBJ1-4

CDR3 protein: CASSGGLNTDTQYF
CDR3 length: 14
V gene: TRBV5-6
J gene: TRBJ2-3

CDR3 protein: CASSLGLAGGSTYEQYF
CDR3 length: 17
V gene: TRBV12-3/TRBV12-4
J gene: TRBJ2-7

CDR3 protein: CASSPTRQGPNTGELFF
CDR3 length: 17
V gene: TRBV18
J gene: TRBJ2-2

CDR3 protein: CASSDPRGASAGNTIYF
CDR3 length: 17
V gene: TRBV5-6
J gene: TRBJ1-3

CDR3 protein: CASSPRGGRVFNEQFF
CDR3 length: 16
V gene: TRBV2
J gene: TRBJ2-1

CDR3 protein: CASSLALATNYNEQFF
CDR3 length: 16
V gene: TRBV7-8
J gene: TRBJ2-1

CDR3 protein: CASSLAGALTGQYF
CDR3 length: 14
V gene: TRBV27
J gene: TRBJ2-7

CDR3 protein: CASSHPSGGASYEQFF
CDR3 length: 16
V gene: TRBV4-1
J gene: TRBJ2-1

CDR3 protein: CASSQHGNQPQHF
CDR3 length: 13
V gene: TRBV6-4
J gene: TRBJ1-5

CDR3 protein: CASSPGTTYEQYF
CDR3 length: 13
V gene: TRBV5-1
J gene: TRBJ2-7

CDR3 protein: CASSFYRGSRVSPLHF
CDR3 length: 16
V gene: TRBV7-9
J gene: TRBJ1-6

CDR3 protein: CASGLNRDRRGIYSNQPQHF
CDR3 length: 20
V gene: TRBV12-5
J gene: TRBJ1-5

CDR3 protein: CASSRTGFGEKLFF
CDR3 length: 14
V gene: TRBV7-6
J gene: TRBJ1-4

CDR3 protein: CASSFSSGGNNEQFF
CDR3 length: 15
V gene: TRBV7-2
J gene: TRBJ2-1

CDR3 protein: CASSMDRINTGELFF
CDR3 length: 15
V gene: TRBV5-1
J gene: TRBJ2-2

CDR3 protein: CAGRKGDDTQYF
CDR3 length: 12
V gene: TRBV2
J gene: TRBJ2-3

CDR3 protein: CASRPGQGQAQETQYF
CDR3 length: 16
V gene: TRBV6-1
J gene: TRBJ2-5

CDR3 protein: CASRRGRQETQYF
CDR3 length: 13
V gene: TRBV2
J gene: TRBJ2-5

CDR3 protein: CASSDATGGAYGYTF
CDR3 length: 15
V gene: TRBV6-1
J gene: TRBJ1-2

CDR3 protein: CASSQGQGAGGTEAFF
CDR3 length: 16
V gene: TRBV3-1
J gene: TRBJ1-1

CDR3 protein: CSVERDIGLETQYF
CDR3 length: 14
V gene: TRBV29-1
J gene: TRBJ2-5

CDR3 protein: CASRPGTGLNIQYF
CDR3 length: 14
V gene: TRBV12-3/TRBV12-4
J gene: TRBJ2-4